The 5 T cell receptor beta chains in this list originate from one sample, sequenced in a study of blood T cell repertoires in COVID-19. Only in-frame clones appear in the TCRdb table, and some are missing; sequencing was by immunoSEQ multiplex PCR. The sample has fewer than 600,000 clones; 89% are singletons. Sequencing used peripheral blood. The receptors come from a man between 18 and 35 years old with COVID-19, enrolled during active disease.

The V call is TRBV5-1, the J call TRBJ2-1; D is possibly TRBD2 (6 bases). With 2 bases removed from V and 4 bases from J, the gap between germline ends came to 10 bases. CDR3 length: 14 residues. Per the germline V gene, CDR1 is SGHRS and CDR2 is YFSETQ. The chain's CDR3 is CASSLAAGYNEQFF. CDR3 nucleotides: TGCGCCAGCAGCTTAGCGGCGGGATACAATGAGCAGTTCTTC.

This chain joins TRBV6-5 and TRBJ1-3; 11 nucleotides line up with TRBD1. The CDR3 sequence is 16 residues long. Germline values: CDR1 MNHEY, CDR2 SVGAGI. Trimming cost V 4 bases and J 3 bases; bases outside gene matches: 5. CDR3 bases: TGTGCCAGCAGTTCAGGACAGGGGGCTGGTGGAAACACCATATATTTT. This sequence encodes CASSSGQGAGGNTIYF.

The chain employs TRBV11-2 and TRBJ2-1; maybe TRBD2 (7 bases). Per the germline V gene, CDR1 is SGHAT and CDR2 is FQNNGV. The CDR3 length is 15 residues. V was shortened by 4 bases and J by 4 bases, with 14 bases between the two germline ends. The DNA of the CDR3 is TGTGCCAGCAGCTCCCGGGGGGCTCGGTACAATGAGCAGTTCTTC. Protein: CASSSRGARYNEQFF.

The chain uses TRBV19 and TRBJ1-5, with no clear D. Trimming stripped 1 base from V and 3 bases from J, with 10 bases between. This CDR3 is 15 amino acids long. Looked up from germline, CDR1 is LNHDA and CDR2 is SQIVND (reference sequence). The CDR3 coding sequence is TGTGCCAGTAGTATAGGAGGAGGTATCAATCAGCCCCAGCATTTT. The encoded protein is CASSIGGGINQPQHF.

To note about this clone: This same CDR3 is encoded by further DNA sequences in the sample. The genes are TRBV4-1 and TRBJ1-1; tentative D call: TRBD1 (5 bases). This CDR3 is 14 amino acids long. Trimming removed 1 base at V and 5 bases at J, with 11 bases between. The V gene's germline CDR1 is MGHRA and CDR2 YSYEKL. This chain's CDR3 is CASSQVTGGTEAFF. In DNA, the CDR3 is TGCGCCAGCAGCCAAGTAACAGGAGGGACTGAAGCTTTCTTT.